The source of this TCR beta chain is a study of blood T cells in healthy people across ages. It was with a sample-barcoded 5' primer and a J-beta primer mix that a second PCR of roughly 7 to 12 cycles was run. TCRdb re-analysed the 5' RACE reads in MiXCR, keeping a single row per CDR3 protein. The table records about a million distinct CDR3 sequences, just over 50% of them present only once. Overall study findings and caveats: Naive T cell percentage showed a strong correlation with the diversity of TCR beta.

Germline assignment: CDR1 MDHEN and CDR2 SYDVKM. The CDR3 has 13 residues. V was trimmed by 11 bases and J by 2 bases, leaving 14 bases between them. About this clonotype itself: Its antigen remains unknown.

Sequencing used blood. This TCR derives from a woman aged 60-75 years in good health. The chain combines TRBV28 with TRBJ2-3; D possibly corresponds to TRBD2 (7 bases). The CDR3 sequence is CAAGGLLTDTQYF. CDR3 DNA: TGTGCCGCCGGGGGGCTCCTCACAGATACGCAGTATTTT.